The subject of this entry is one T cell receptor (beta chain). Its specificity is not known. CDR1 is MNHEY and CDR2 is SVGAGI in the germline V gene. CDR3 size: 13 residues. J gave up 1 base and V 6 bases, and 2 bases lay outside the gene matches. TCRdb keeps only in-frame clones here, not all; method: immunoSEQ multiplex PCR. In the table there are just over 350,000 clones, approximately 90% of which are singletons. This entry is derived from a study of Ad26.COV2.S vaccination and SARS-CoV-2 variants. Whole-study results and caveats: For non-spike TCRs, breadth in vaccine recipients resembled that in placebo recipients.

V usage is TRBV6-5 and J usage is TRBJ1-2; 7 bases line up with TRBD1. The sample consisted of peripheral blood, taken after recovery from COVID-19. The TCR sequence derives from a human donor who had recovered from COVID-19. CDR3 DNA sequence: TGTGCCAGCAGGGGGACAGATAACTATGGCTACACCTTC. Protein sequence: CASRGTDNYGYTF.